This section outlines one T cell receptor (beta chain) sequence together with its context. The sample is drawn from a study of blood T cell repertoires in COVID-19. This CDR3 has 14 amino acids. The germline gives CDR1 GTSNPN, CDR2 SVGIG (reference sequence). Trimming stripped 5 bases from V and 6 bases from J, with 19 bases between. Methods used by the authors: The assay estimated nucleated cells by amplifying reference gene primers. Sequenced by immunoSEQ multiplex PCR; TCRdb stores in-frame clones only, minus some. The V and J calls and the clone size are those of that table, but D and trimming were determined from the DNA. The sample contains fewer than 60,000 clones, roughly 80% of which appear only once.

The rearrangement uses TRBV30 and TRBJ1-2; D uncertain. The sample was peripheral blood. This clonotype originated in a woman of 80 years or more with acute or convalescent COVID-19. The CDR3 loop reads CAWGRNLKRDGYTF. CDR3 in DNA: TGTGCCTGGGGACGAAATCTTAAGCGTGATGGCTACACCTTC.